The 5 T cell receptor beta chains presented below share a single source sample, sequenced in a study of cytomegalovirus exposure and HLA in healthy donors. The PCR was carried out with 60 Vbeta primers and 13 Jbeta primers. Profiled with immunoSEQ multiplex PCR; TCRdb holds only in-frame clones, not every one. The sample holds about 80,000 clones, 70% to 85% seen once. The source material was PBMCs. All receptors come from a human donor in good health.

The rearrangement joins TRBV6-5 to TRBJ1-6, with D unclear. V lost 2 bases and J lost 7, with 9 bases in between. The CDR3 extends over 14 amino acids. CDR1 is MNHEY and CDR2 is SVGAGI in the germline V gene. This CDR3 is CASSYQEWNSPLHF. The CDR3 DNA reads TGTGCCAGCAGTTACCAGGAATGGAATTCACCCCTCCACTTT.

The chain recombines TRBV5-6 with TRBJ2-5, with 7 bases fitting TRBD2. CDR1 and CDR2 from the germline V gene are SGHDT and YYEEEE. The CDR3 is 15 residues long. With V trimmed by 0 bases and J by 4 bases, 6 bases remained unmatched. The CDR3 DNA reads as TGTGCCAGCAGCTTGGTGGCTAGCGGTCGAGAGACCCAGTACTTC. Translated: CASSLVASGRETQYF.

The J gene is TRBJ1-3, the V gene TRBV12-5; D uncertain. Germline loops: CDR1 LGHNT, CDR2 FRNRAP. Between the trimmed V and J ends, which lost 7 bases and 3 bases, there was a span of 10 bases. This CDR3 is 13 amino acids long. The CDR3 loop reads CASELRGGNTIYF. The CDR3 DNA reads as TGTGCTAGTGAGCTGCGGGGTGGAAACACCATATATTTT.

The CDR3 loop reads CASSLGTYRSSSNQPQHF. Here the CDR3 DNA reads TGTGCCAGCAGCTTGGGGACTTACCGCTCCTCAAGCAATCAGCCCCAGCATTTT. This chain connects TRBV7-8 to TRBJ1-5, with D perhaps TRBD1 (5 bases). Looked up from germline, CDR1 is SGHVS and CDR2 is FQNEAQ. The germline V and J ends were trimmed by 3 bases and 1 base, with 19 bases remaining between them. This CDR3 is 18 amino acids long.

This clone was seen only a few times. The chain joins TRBV10-3 to TRBJ1-1; 10 positions agree with TRBD1. The CDR3 runs 14 residues. The V and J ends lost 2 bases and 6 bases, in that order; junction bases with no gene match: 3. CDR1 and CDR2 from the germline V gene are ENHRY and SYGVKD. The CDR3 sequence: CAISERTGGSEAFF. CDR3 DNA sequence: TGTGCCATCAGTGAGAGGACAGGGGGGTCTGAAGCTTTCTTT.